The next 14 T cell receptor beta chains were all read from a single sample in a study of OX40 agonist ivuxolimab in advanced cancers. Sequencing was performed with immunoSEQ multiplex PCR; in TCRdb, only in-frame clones are kept and a portion is missing. Of about 71,000 clones in the sample, 85% to 95% are singletons; the top ten hold more than 15%. This material consisted of CD4+ or CD8+ T cells sorted from blood, taken in a trial of the OX40 agonist ivuxolimab. The receptors come from an adult with an advanced solid tumor such as melanoma, head and neck, liver or kidney cancer.

This chain uses TRBV5-1 with TRBJ2-6; a weak D match, TRBD1 (5 bases). The germline V gene encodes CDR1 SGHRS and CDR2 YFSETQ. V lost 0 bases, J lost 2 bases, and 15 bases lay in between. This CDR3 has 18 residues. Here the CDR3 DNA reads TGCGCCAGCAGCTTGGGGGGCCACGGTATAACTGGGGCCAACGTCCTGACTTTC. As protein: CASSLGGHGITGANVLTF.

CDR3 sequence: CASSLGGGTEAFF. DNA of the CDR3: TGTGCCAGCAGCTTAGGCGGAGGCACTGAAGCTTTCTTT. The V gene is TRBV7-9, the J gene TRBJ1-1; D uncertain. V was trimmed by 1 base and J by 4 bases, leaving 7 bases between them. This CDR3 has 13 residues. Germline loops: CDR1 SEHNR, CDR2 FQNEAQ (reference sequence). Full variable domain (missing parts from reference TRBV7-9 and TRBJ1-1): DTGVSQNPRHKITKRGQNVTFRCDPISEHNRLYWYRQTLGQGPEFLTYFQNEAQLEKSRLLSDRFSAERPKGSFSTLEIQRTEQGDSAMYLCASSLGGGTEAFFGQGTRLTVV.

The chain links TRBV25-1 to TRBJ2-1, with 8 positions matching TRBD1. V dropped 2 bases and J dropped 0; count of bases not matched to a gene: 3. The germline gives CDR1 MGHDK, CDR2 SYGVNS. The CDR3 is 16 residues long. In DNA form, the CDR3 reads TGTGCCAGCAGTGAACGAGACAGGGGCTCCTACAATGAGCAGTTCTTC. It is translated as CASSERDRGSYNEQFF.

The rearrangement links TRBV4-3 to TRBJ1-6, with TRBD1 matching over 10 bases. Germline CDR1 LGHNA, CDR2 YSLEER. V lost 0 bases and J lost 9; bases outside the gene matches: 5. The CDR3 totals 16 residues. The CDR3 nucleotides read TGCGCCAGCAGCCAAGATCTAGACAGGGGGCTTTCACCCCTCCACTTT. Translated: CASSQDLDRGLSPLHF.

This rearrangement joins TRBV15 to TRBJ1-1, with D unresolved. The CDR3 runs to 14 residues. The V end lost 5 bases, the J end lost 0 bases, and 10 bases lay between the germline ends. Germline CDR1 is LNHNV and CDR2 is YYDKDF (reference sequence). CDR3 amino acids: CATSVGSMNTEAFF. The CDR3 DNA is TGTGCCACCAGCGTGGGCTCCATGAACACTGAAGCTTTCTTT. Full variable domain (outside the CDR3, taken from reference TRBV15 and TRBJ1-1): DAMVIQNPRYQVTQFGKPVTLSCSQTLNHNVMYWYQQKSSQAPKLLFHYYDKDFNNEADTPDNFQSRRPNTSFCFLDIRSPGLGDTAMYLCATSVGSMNTEAFFGQGTRLTVV.

The rearrangement links TRBV28 to TRBJ2-7; D ambiguous. Germline V CDR1 and CDR2: MDHEN, SYDVKM. The CDR3 covers 11 residues. With 8 bases removed from V and 2 bases from J, the gap between germline ends came to 7 bases. DNA for the CDR3: TGTGCCAGCCGTACAACCTACGAGCAGTACTTC. Translating it yields CASRTTYEQYF.

The chain uses TRBV2 and TRBJ2-1; no clear D. CDR1 is SNHLY and CDR2 is FYNNEI in the germline V gene. V lost 2 bases and J lost 5, with 13 bases in between. This CDR3 contains 15 residues. Here the CDR3 DNA reads TGTGCCAGCAGTGAATGGGTCACAACAGACAATGAGCAGTTCTTC. Its protein is CASSEWVTTDNEQFF.

V usage is TRBV29-1 and J usage is TRBJ2-7; the match to TRBD1 covers 10 bases. The CDR3 sequence is 14 residues long. Per germline, CDR1 SQVTM and CDR2 ANQGSEA. The ends lost 1 base at V and 3 bases at J; junction bases unmatched: 3. The CDR3 DNA reads as TGCAGCGTTGAAGGGACAGGGGGTAGCTACGAGCAGTACTTC. The encoded protein is CSVEGTGGSYEQYF.

The chain is built from TRBV5-1 and TRBJ1-2; 7 positions match TRBD1. V lost 0 bases and J lost 6; bases outside the gene matches: 8. The CDR3 spans 15 residues. Germline CDR1 is SGHRS and CDR2 is YFSETQ. The CDR3 reads CASSLETGEVDGYTF. CDR3 DNA: TGCGCCAGCAGCTTGGAAACAGGGGAAGTCGATGGCTACACCTTC.

The rearrangement links TRBV6-5 to TRBJ2-7, with TRBD2 identical over 8 bases. Trimming took 11 bases from V and 2 from J; bases not matched to a gene: 11. CDR3 length equals 14 residues. CDR1 and CDR2 (germline): MNHEY, SVGAGI. The CDR3: CAVQSGRGAYEQYF. DNA of the CDR3: TGTGCCGTACAAAGCGGGAGAGGGGCCTACGAGCAGTACTTC.

The V call is TRBV11-2, the J call TRBJ2-7; no reliable D call. V was pared by 1 base and J by 4 bases, with 5 bases between. In germline, CDR1 is SGHAT, CDR2 FQNNGV. The CDR3 loop spans 12 amino acids. The CDR3 sequence is CASSLGVYEQYF. CDR3 DNA sequence: TGTGCCAGCAGCTTAGGGGTGTACGAGCAGTACTTC.

The J gene is TRBJ2-7, the V gene TRBV12-1; the tabulated D call, TRBD1, remains unverified against the DNA. TRBV12-1 is labeled a pseudogene. CDR3 length: 16 amino acids. CDR3 DNA: TGTGCCAGCAGCCCGGCCGGGGGACAGGGCATTCACGAGCAGTACTTC. This codes for CASSPAGGQGIHEQYF.

V usage is TRBV5-6 and J usage is TRBJ1-3; no definite D call. Germline V gene lookup returns CDR1 SGHDT and CDR2 YYEEEE. The ends were cut back, 0 bases at V and 3 bases at J, with 7 bases in the middle. The CDR3 consists of 14 residues. This CDR3 is CASSLDGLGNTIYF. In DNA, the CDR3 is TGTGCCAGCAGCTTGGACGGCCTTGGAAACACCATATATTTT.

V gene TRBV4-3 combines with J gene TRBJ2-7, with 12 bases lining up with TRBD1. CDR3 size: 14 residues. Germline assignment: CDR1 LGHNA and CDR2 YSLEER. With 4 bases clipped from V and 4 bases from J, the junction kept 2 bases outside the gene matches. The CDR3 spells CASSPGQGAYEQYF. The CDR3 DNA reads as TGCGCCAGCAGCCCGGGACAGGGGGCATACGAGCAGTACTTC.